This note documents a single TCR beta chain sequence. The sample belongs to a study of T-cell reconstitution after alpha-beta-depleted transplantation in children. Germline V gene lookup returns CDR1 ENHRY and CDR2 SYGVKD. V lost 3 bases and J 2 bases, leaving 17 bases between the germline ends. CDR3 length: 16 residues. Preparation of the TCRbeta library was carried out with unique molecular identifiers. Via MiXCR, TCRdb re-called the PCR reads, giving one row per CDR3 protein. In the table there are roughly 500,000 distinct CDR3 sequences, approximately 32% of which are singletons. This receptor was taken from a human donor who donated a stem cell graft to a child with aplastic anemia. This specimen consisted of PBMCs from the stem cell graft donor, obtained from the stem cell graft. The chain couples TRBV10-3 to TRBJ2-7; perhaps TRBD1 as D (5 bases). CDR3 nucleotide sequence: TGTGCCATCAGTGAACCTCAGGGAATCCTAACCTACGAGCAGTACTTC. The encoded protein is CAISEPQGILTYEQYF.